The present T cell receptor (beta chain) was sequenced within a study of OX40 agonist ivuxolimab in advanced cancers. General study points: Compared with CD4+, CD8+ T cells on average had more expanded clones. Within 6 weeks, CD4+ and CD8+ blood T cells expanded clonally at 0.1 to 3.0 mg/kg.

Using immunoSEQ multiplex PCR, the repertoire was profiled, and TCRdb retains in-frame clones only, with some absent. The table records 78,000 or so clones, about 92% of them present only once. This clone was found once. Its antigen is as yet unknown. The germline V gene encodes CDR1 KGHSH and CDR2 LQKENI. The V and J ends lost 2 bases and 5 bases, in that order; junction bases with no gene match: 9. The CDR3 is 15 residues long. V and J are TRBV18 and TRBJ2-7, with 7 bases matching TRBD1. The clonotype originates from an adult with an advanced solid tumor such as melanoma, head and neck, liver or kidney cancer. The sample was CD4+ or CD8+ T cells sorted from blood, taken in a trial of the OX40 agonist ivuxolimab. The CDR3 DNA follows: TGTGCCAGCTCACCAAACCCGGGACAGTGGGACGAGCAGTACTTC. Its protein product is CASSPNPGQWDEQYF. The full variable domain, rest sourced from reference TRBV18 and TRBJ2-7, is NAGVMQNPRHLVRRRGQEARLRCSPMKGHSHVYWYRQLPEEGLKFMVYLQKENIIDESGMPKERFSAEFPKEGPSILRIQQVVRGDSAAYFCASSPNPGQWDEQYFGPGTRLTVT.